Listed below are T cell receptor beta chains from one sample, sequenced in a study of T cell repertoires in cytomegalovirus infection. No antigen has been identified for these receptors. TCRdb re-derived calls from the reads in MiXCR, one entry per CDR3 protein. The sample contains roughly 700,000 distinct CDR3 sequences, around 31% of which appear only once. Sample: cultured PBMCs, taken from culture after CMV antigen stimulation. These receptors came from a human donor in good health (CMV status not recorded). Some clones in this sample may be carry-over from other donors' samples. Each CDR3 is given with its conserved first and last residue. A D gene is named only where the DNA matches it firmly. Only some rows state a clone size, as once, few, many or a class for expanded clones.

>TRBV11-2|TRBJ2-6|.|.
TGTGCCAGCGGTAGGTCCTCTGGGGCCAACGTCCTGACTTTC
CASGRSSGANVLTF
>TRBV4-3|TRBJ1-1|.|.
TGCGCCAGCAGCATGATTGGGGCGACCACAGCTTTCTTT
CASSMIGATTAFF
>TRBV11-2|TRBJ2-4|TRBD2|.
TGTGCCAGCAGCGGCGGGACTAGCGGGAGGGCCTCCCCACAGATACTAGCCAAAAACATTCAGTACTTC
CASSGGTSGRASPQILAKNIQYF
>TRBV19|TRBJ2-1|.|.
TGTGCCAGTAGACGCGGGACAGATAATTACAATGAGCAGTTCTTC
CASRRGTDNYNEQFF
>TRBV12-3/TRBV12-4|TRBJ1-3|.|.
TGTGCCAGCAGTTTAGTTCGGGGGGGAAACACCATATATTTT
CASSLVRGGNTIYF
>TRBV5-6|TRBJ2-1|.|.
TGTGCCAGCAGCTTGGGGGGCAGGGACAATGAGCAGTTCTTC
CASSLGGRDNEQFF
>TRBV15|TRBJ1-1|.|few
TGTGCCACCAGCAGAGATCGGTCGTTCTGGTTTCGGTCTGAAGCTTTCTTT
CATSRDRSFWFRSEAFF
>TRBV7-2|TRBJ1-2|.|many
TGTGCCAGCAGCTTAGGGACAAGTAATAACTATGGCTACACCTTC
CASSLGTSNNYGYTF
>TRBV7-6|TRBJ1-1|.|.
TGTGCCAGCAGCCCGGATGGGGTAGAAACTGAAGCTTTCTTT
CASSPDGVETEAFF
>TRBV27|TRBJ2-7|.|few
TGTGCCAGCAGTAAAGGGAAAGGGGGTATGACCTACGAGCAGTACTTC
CASSKGKGGMTYEQYF
>TRBV11-2|TRBJ1-5|TRBD1|.
TGTGCCAGCAGCTTAACCGGGACAGGGGTTCAGCCCCAGCATTTT
CASSLTGTGVQPQHF